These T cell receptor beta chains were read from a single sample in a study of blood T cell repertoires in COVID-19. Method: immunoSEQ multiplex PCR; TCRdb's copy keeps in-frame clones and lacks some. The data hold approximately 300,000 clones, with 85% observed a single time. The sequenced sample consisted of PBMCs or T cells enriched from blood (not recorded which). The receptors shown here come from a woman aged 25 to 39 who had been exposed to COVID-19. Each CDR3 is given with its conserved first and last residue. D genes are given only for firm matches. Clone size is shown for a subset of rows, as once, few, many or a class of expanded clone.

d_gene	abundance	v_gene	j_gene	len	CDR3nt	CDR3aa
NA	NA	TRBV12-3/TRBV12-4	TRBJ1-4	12	TGTGCCAGCAGTTTTGAGAATGAAAAACTGTTTTTT	CASSFENEKLFF
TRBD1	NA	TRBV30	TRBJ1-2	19	TGTGCCTGGAGTGTACTATCCCCGGGACAGGGCCTTAGTAACTATGGCTACACCTTC	CAWSVLSPGQGLSNYGYTF
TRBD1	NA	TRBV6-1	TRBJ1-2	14	TGTGCCAGCAGATTACCGGGACAGGTCCATGGCTACACCTTC	CASRLPGQVHGYTF
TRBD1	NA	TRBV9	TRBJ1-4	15	TGTGCCAGCAGCAAGAACGACAGGGAGAATGAAAAACTGTTTTTT	CASSKNDRENEKLFF
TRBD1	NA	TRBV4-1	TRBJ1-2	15	TGCGCCAGCAGCCAACCCGGGACAGGACACTATGGCTACACCTTC	CASSQPGTGHYGYTF
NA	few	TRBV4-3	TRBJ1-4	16	TGCGCCAGCAGCCGCAATTTCGCTCGGTATGATGAAAAACTGTTTTTT	CASSRNFARYDEKLFF
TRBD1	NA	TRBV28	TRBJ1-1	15	TGTGCCAGCAGCGACATGACAGGGGGGGTCACTGAAGCTTTCTTT	CASSDMTGGVTEAFF
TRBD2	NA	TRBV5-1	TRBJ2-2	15	TGCGCCAGCAGCCAGGGACTAGCGGGAGGCGGGGAGCTGTTTTTT	CASSQGLAGGGELFF
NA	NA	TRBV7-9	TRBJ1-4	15	TGTGCCAGCAGCTCCAGGGGCGCAACTAATGAAAAACTGTTTTTT	CASSSRGATNEKLFF
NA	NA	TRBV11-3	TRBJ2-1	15	TGTGCCAGCAGCTTAGGCATCAGGGCTAGCAATGAGCAGTTCTTC	CASSLGIRASNEQFF
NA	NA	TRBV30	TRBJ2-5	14	TGTGCCGGCTATATACAGCGGTCCCAAGAGACCCAGTACTTC	CAGYIQRSQETQYF
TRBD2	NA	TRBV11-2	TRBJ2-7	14	TGTGCCAGCAGCTTAGTTGGCGGGGGAGGCGAGCAGTACTTC	CASSLVGGGGEQYF
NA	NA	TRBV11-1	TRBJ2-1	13	TGTGCCAGCAGCTCCAGGGTTTCCAATGAGCAGTTCTTC	CASSSRVSNEQFF
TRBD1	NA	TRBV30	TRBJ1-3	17	TGTGCCTGGAGGGGCGGGACAGGGTACCTCTCTGGAAACACCATATATTTT	CAWRGGTGYLSGNTIYF
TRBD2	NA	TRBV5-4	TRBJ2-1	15	TGTGCCAGCAGCTTATCCGGGGGGGGTACCAATGAGCAGTTCTTC	CASSLSGGGTNEQFF